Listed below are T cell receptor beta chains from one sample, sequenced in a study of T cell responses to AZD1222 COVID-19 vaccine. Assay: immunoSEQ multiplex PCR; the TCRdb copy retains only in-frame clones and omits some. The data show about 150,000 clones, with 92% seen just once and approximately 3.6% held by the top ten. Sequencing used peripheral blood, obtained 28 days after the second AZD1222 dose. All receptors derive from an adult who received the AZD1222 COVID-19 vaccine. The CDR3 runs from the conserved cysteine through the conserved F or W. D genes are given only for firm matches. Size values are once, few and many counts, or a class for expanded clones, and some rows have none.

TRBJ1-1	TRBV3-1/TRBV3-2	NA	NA	TGTGCCACCACAGGCAGTGGTACTGAAGCTTTCTTT	CATTGSGTEAFF
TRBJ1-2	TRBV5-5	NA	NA	TGTGCCAGCAGCTTGGAAGGGAACTATGGCTACACCTTC	CASSLEGNYGYTF
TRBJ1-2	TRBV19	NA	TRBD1	TGTGCCAGTACCCATACCAGACAGGGTGACTATGGCTACACCTTC	CASTHTRQGDYGYTF
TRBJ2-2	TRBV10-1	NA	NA	TGCGCCAGCAGTGACTACAGCCCAAGGGCCGGGGAGCTGTTTTTT	CASSDYSPRAGELFF
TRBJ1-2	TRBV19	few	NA	TGTGCCAGTACCCAGGGGCGAGGGAGCTATGGCTACACCTTC	CASTQGRGSYGYTF
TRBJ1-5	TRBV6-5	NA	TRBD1	TGTGCCACAGCCCTGACAGGGAATGGCAATCAGCCCCAGCATTTT	CATALTGNGNQPQHF
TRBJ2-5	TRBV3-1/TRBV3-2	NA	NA	TGTGCCAGCAGCCAACTAGCCGGCTTCCAAGAGACCCAGTACTTC	CASSQLAGFQETQYF
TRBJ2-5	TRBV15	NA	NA	TGTGCCACCAGCGGGGGGGCCACTGTGGAGACCCAGTACTTC	CATSGGATVETQYF
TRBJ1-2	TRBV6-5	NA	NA	TGTGCCAGCAGGCAAAGTTCAGGCTACACCTTC	CASRQSSGYTF
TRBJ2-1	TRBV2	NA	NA	TGTGCCAGCATGGTAGGCAATGAGCAGTTCTTC	CASMVGNEQFF
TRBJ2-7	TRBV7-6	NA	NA	TGTGCCAGCAGCCCCGTTTTGTCAGCCGCCTACGAGCAGTACTTC	CASSPVLSAAYEQYF
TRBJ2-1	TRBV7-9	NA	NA	TGTGCCAGCAGCTCTGGATCGAGCTCCTACAATGAGCAGTTCTTC	CASSSGSSSYNEQFF
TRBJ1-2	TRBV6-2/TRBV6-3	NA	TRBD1	TGTGCCAGCAGTCTTACAGGGGGCAATGGCTACACCTTC	CASSLTGGNGYTF
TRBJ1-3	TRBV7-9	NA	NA	TGTGCCAGCAGCCTCCCCGGTTCAAGCTCTGGAAACACCATATATTTT	CASSLPGSSSGNTIYF
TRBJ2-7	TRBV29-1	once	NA	TGCAGCGTTGAAAGTGGGCCCTACGAGCAGTACTTC	CSVESGPYEQYF
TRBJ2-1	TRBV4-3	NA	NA	TGCGCCAGCAGCCAAGATGTGGGGGGCTCCTACAATGAGCAGTTCTTC	CASSQDVGGSYNEQFF
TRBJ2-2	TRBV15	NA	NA	TGTGCCACCAGCAGAGATACGGGGTACGGGGAGCTGTTTTTT	CATSRDTGYGELFF
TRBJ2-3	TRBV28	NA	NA	TGTGCCAGCAGGATGACCCTCACCACAGATACGCAGTATTTT	CASRMTLTTDTQYF
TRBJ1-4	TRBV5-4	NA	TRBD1	TGTGCCAGCCTAGGGGGCGCCCTCGGAAAACTGTTTTTT	CASLGGALGKLFF
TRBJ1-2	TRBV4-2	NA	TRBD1	TGTGCCAGCAGCCTAAGTGACAGGGGCGGAGGCTACACCTTC	CASSLSDRGGGYTF
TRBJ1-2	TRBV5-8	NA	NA	TGTGCCAGCAGCTTAGACGCTAACTATGGCTACACCTTC	CASSLDANYGYTF
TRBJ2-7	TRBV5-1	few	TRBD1	TGCGCCAGCAGCTTTTGGAAGGGACAGTCAGCCTACGAGCAGTACTTC	CASSFWKGQSAYEQYF
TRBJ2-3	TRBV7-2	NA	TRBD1	TGTGCCAGCAGCTTACGCCCCCCAGGGGGTCTTAGCACAGATACGCAGTATTTT	CASSLRPPGGLSTDTQYF
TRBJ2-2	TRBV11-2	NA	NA	TGTGCCAGCAGCTTGGCAGGGGTCGCGAACACCGGGGAGCTGTTTTTT	CASSLAGVANTGELFF
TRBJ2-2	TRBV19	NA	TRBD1	TGTGCCAGTAGTAGGGGACAGGACACCGGGGAGCTGTTTTTT	CASSRGQDTGELFF
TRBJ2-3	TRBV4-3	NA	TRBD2	TGCGCCAGCAGCCAAGGGGCGGGAGCGAGCACAGATACGCAGTATTTT	CASSQGAGASTDTQYF
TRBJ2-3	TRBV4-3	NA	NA	TGCGCCAGCAGCTCATACAGGGTGGGCACAGATACGCAGTATTTT	CASSSYRVGTDTQYF
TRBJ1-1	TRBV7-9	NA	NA	TGTGCCAGCCGACGGCTGAACACTGAAGCTTTCTTT	CASRRLNTEAFF
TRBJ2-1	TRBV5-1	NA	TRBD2	TGCGCCAGCAGCTTGGAGGCGGGACTAGCGGGAGGGGAGCAGTTCTTC	CASSLEAGLAGGEQFF
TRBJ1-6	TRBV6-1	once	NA	TGTGCCAGCAGTGAAGACGAGGGGAGGAATTCACCCCTCCACTTT	CASSEDEGRNSPLHF
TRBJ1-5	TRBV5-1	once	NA	TGCGCCAGCAGCTTGGGTGAGAGCCTTAGCAATCAGCCCCAGCATTTT	CASSLGESLSNQPQHF
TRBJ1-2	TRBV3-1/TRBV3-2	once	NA	TGTGCCAGCAGCGGACAGAGGTCGAGGTATGGCTACACCTTC	CASSGQRSRYGYTF
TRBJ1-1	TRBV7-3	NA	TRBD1	TGTGCCAGCAGCCCGAGACAGGGTCTGGACACTGAAGCTTTCTTT	CASSPRQGLDTEAFF
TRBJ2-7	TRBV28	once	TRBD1	TGTGCCAGCAACAACGGGACAGTGTATTCCTACGAGCAGTACTTC	CASNNGTVYSYEQYF
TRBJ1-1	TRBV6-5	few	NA	TGTGCCAGCAGTTACCGGGATGACACTGAAGCTTTCTTT	CASSYRDDTEAFF
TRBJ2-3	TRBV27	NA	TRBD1	TGTGCCAGCAGTTGGGACAGGAACACAGATACGCAGTATTTT	CASSWDRNTDTQYF
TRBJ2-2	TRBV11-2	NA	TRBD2	TGTGCCAGCAGCTTGACTAGCGGGCCCACCGGGGAGCTGTTTTTT	CASSLTSGPTGELFF
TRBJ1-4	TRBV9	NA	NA	TGTGCCAGCAGCGTAGGGGCCGGGGGAGAAGATGAAAAACTGTTTTTT	CASSVGAGGEDEKLFF
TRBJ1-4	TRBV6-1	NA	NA	TGTGCCAGCAGTGGAAAACAGGGAACCCCTAATGAAAAACTGTTTTTT	CASSGKQGTPNEKLFF
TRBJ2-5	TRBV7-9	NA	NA	TGTGCCAGCAGCTTAGTCAATCAAGAGACCCAGTACTTC	CASSLVNQETQYF